This TCR beta chain comes out of a study of OX40 agonist ivuxolimab in advanced cancers. CDR1 is SGDLS and CDR2 is YYNGEE in the germline V gene. The CDR3 is 15 amino acids. J lost 7 bases, V lost 3 bases, and 4 bases had no gene match. Findings and caveats of the study: Clonal expansion by week 6 occurred in CD4+ and CD8+ blood T cells (at 0.1 to 3.0 mg/kg).

Notes on this clone: Antigen: not known.

Data came from immunoSEQ multiplex PCR; TCRdb stores just in-frame clones and leaves some out. This repertoire shows 80,000 to 100,000 clones, 86% found once; its top ten account for more than 5.5%. The rearrangement joins TRBV9 to TRBJ2-2; the match to TRBD2 covers 12 bases. The material sequenced was CD4+ or CD8+ T cells sorted from blood, taken in a trial of the OX40 agonist ivuxolimab. This clonotype originated in an adult with an advanced solid tumor such as melanoma, head and neck, liver or kidney cancer. CDR3 nucleotide sequence: TGTGCCAGCAGCGCTAGCGGGAGGGCCAACGGGGAGCTGTTTTTT. Residues: CASSASGRANGELFF. Combining the CDR3 with reference TRBV9 and TRBJ2-2 gives the whole variable domain DSGVTQTPKHLITATGQRVTLRCSPRSGDLSVYWYQQSLDQGLQFLIQYYNGEERAKGNILERFSAQQFPDLHSELNLSSLELGDSALYFCASSASGRANGELFFGEGSRLTVL.